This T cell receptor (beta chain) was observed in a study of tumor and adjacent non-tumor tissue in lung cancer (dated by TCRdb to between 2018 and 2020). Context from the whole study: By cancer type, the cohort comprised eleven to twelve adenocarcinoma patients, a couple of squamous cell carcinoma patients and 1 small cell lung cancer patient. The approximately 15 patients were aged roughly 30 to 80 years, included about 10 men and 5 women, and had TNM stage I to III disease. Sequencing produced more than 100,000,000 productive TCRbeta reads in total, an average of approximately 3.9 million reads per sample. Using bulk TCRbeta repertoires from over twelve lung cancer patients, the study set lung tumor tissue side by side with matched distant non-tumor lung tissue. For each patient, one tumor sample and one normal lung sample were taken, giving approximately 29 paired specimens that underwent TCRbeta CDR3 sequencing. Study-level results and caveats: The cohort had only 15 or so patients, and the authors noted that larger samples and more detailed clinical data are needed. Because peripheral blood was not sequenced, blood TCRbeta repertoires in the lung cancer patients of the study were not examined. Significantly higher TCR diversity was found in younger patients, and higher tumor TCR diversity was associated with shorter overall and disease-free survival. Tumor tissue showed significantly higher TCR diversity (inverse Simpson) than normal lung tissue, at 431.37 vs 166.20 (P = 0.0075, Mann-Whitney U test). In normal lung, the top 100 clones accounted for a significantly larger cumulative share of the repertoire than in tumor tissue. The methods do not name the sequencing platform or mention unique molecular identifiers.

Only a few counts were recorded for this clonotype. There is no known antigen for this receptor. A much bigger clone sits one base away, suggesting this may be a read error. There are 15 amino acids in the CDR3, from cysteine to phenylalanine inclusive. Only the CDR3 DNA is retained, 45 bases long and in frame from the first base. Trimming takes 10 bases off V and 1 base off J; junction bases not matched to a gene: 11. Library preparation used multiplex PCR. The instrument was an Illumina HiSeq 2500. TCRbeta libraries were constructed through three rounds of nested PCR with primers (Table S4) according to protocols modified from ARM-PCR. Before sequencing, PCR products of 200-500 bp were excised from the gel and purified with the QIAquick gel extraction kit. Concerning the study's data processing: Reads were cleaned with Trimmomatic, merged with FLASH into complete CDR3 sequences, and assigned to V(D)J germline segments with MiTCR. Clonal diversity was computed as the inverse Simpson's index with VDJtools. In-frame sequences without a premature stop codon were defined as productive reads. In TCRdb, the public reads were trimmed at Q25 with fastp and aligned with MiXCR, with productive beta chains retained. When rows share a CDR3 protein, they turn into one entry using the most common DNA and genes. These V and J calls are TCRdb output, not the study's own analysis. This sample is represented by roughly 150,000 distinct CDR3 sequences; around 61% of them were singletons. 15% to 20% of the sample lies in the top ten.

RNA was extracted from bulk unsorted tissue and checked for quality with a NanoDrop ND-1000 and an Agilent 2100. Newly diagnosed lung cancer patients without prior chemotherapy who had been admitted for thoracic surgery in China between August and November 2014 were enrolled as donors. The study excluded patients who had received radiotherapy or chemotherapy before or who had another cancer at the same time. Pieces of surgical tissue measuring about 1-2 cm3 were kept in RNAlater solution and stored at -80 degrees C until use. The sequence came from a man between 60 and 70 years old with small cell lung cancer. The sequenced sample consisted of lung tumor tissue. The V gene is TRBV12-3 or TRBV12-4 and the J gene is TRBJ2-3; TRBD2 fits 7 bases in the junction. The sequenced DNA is TGTGCCAACAGCGGCGGGAGTCACGGCACAGATACGCAGTATTTT. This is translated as CANSGGSHGTDTQYF.